A single sample is the source of the 19 T cell receptor beta chains below, sequenced in a study of shared clonotypes between healthy human individuals. Some clones are missing from TCRdb's copy, which holds only in-frame ones; the method was immunoSEQ multiplex PCR. Among over a million clones listed, more than 95% were seen once. Sequenced material: naive CD4+ T cells sorted from blood. As for subset: CD45RA+ positively selected. The receptors shown here come from a man aged 30-40 years in good health.

The rearrangement uses TRBV15 and TRBJ1-1; possibly TRBD1 for D (5 bases). The V gene lost 2 bases and the J gene lost 1 base, with 11 bases spanning the gap. The CDR3 totals 15 residues. The V gene's germline CDR1 is LNHNV and CDR2 YYDKDF (reference sequence). The CDR3 bases are TGTGCCACCAGCAGATCCAGGGTTTCGAACACTGAAGCTTTCTTT. Encoded protein: CATSRSRVSNTEAFF.

The rearrangement links TRBV7-9 to TRBJ2-7, with D tentatively TRBD2 (5 bases). The CDR3 totals 14 residues. V lost 5 bases and J lost 5, with 16 bases in between. Germline-derived CDR1 and CDR2 are SEHNR and FQNEAQ (reference sequence). The CDR3 DNA follows: TGTGCCAGCAGCCCGGGATATATGTTCCACGAGCAGTACTTC. Translating it yields CASSPGYMFHEQYF.

The gene calls are TRBV18 and TRBJ2-7; 9 nucleotides match TRBD1. The germline gives CDR1 KGHSH, CDR2 LQKENI. The junction had 9 bases not matched to a gene; V was cut back by 2 bases and J by 4 bases. The CDR3 is 16 residues long. The chain's CDR3 is CASSPIPGTGMYEQYF. CDR3 coding DNA: TGTGCCAGCTCACCAATTCCCGGGACAGGGATGTACGAGCAGTACTTC.

The V gene is TRBV10-1, the J gene TRBJ2-7; 8 nucleotides line up with TRBD1. This CDR3 is 13 amino acids long. V lost 5 bases and J lost 9; bases outside the gene matches: 9. CDR1 and CDR2 from the germline V gene are WNHNN and SYGVQD (reference sequence). The CDR3 reads CASSPGTGAPQYF. DNA for the CDR3: TGCGCCAGCAGTCCCGGGACAGGTGCCCCGCAGTACTTC.

Turning to this clone: This same CDR3 is encoded by further DNA sequences in the sample. The chain uses TRBV18 and TRBJ2-7; no definite D call. Germline loops: CDR1 KGHSH, CDR2 LQKENI. The CDR3 sequence is 13 residues long. With 2 bases removed from V and 2 bases from J, the gap between germline ends came to 7 bases. The chain's CDR3 is CASSPGLTYEQYF. The CDR3 DNA reads as TGTGCCAGCTCACCAGGCCTCACCTACGAGCAGTACTTC.

The table lists this clone with a few counts. V is TRBV7-9 and J is TRBJ2-3, with no clear D. This CDR3 has 12 residues. CDR1 and CDR2 (germline): SEHNR, FQNEAQ (reference sequence). Between the trimmed V and J ends, which lost 5 bases and 4 bases, there was a span of 7 bases. The CDR3 loop reads CASSPDADTQYF. The CDR3 nucleotides read TGTGCCAGCAGCCCGGATGCAGATACGCAGTATTTT.

J is TRBJ2-1 and V is TRBV25-1; 8 bases are a match to TRBD2. There are 18 residues in the CDR3. Per the germline V gene, CDR1 is MGHDK and CDR2 is SYGVNS. Trimming cost V 1 base and J 3 bases; bases outside gene matches: 11. CDR3 amino acids: CASSEWPGGSQGYNEQFF. The CDR3 nucleotides are TGTGCCAGCAGTGAATGGCCGGGGGGGTCCCAGGGCTACAATGAGCAGTTCTTC.

The J gene is TRBJ2-7, the V gene TRBV4-3; D remains ambiguous. Germline CDR1 is LGHNA and CDR2 is YSLEER. The CDR3 has 15 residues. Trimming removed 1 base from V and 0 bases from J, with 10 bases in between. The CDR3 region is CASSQGSFYSYEQYF. CDR3 coding DNA: TGCGCCAGCAGCCAAGGGTCGTTTTACTCCTACGAGCAGTACTTC.

On this clone: Other DNA sequences in the same sample also yield this CDR3. This chain links TRBV5-1 with TRBJ2-2, with D possibly matching TRBD1 (7 bases). CDR3 length equals 15 residues. Germline-derived CDR1 and CDR2 are SGHRS and YFSETQ. Trimming left V 2 bases short and J 5 bases short, with 13 bases between. This CDR3 reads CASSLGGGRTGELFF. CDR3 sequence (DNA): TGCGCCAGCAGCTTAGGAGGGGGCCGGACCGGGGAGCTGTTTTTT.

The V and J genes are TRBV5-1 and TRBJ2-1; D remains unclear. Germline V CDR1 and CDR2: SGHRS, YFSETQ. V was trimmed by 4 bases and J by 0 bases, leaving 8 bases between them. CDR3 length equals 14 residues. Here the CDR3 reads CASSPYNSYNEQFF. The CDR3 region has the DNA TGCGCCAGCAGCCCGTACAACTCCTACAATGAGCAGTTCTTC.

In DNA form, the CDR3 reads TGTGCCAGCCTCACCCCGGGACAGGGAGAGAACACTGAAGCTTTCTTT. Translating gives CASLTPGQGENTEAFF. The V gene is TRBV28, the J gene TRBJ1-1; TRBD1 aligns across 9 bases. The CDR3 contains 16 residues. V trimming: 8 bases; J trimming: 1 base; junction bases outside the gene matches: 11. Germline CDR1 and CDR2: MDHEN and SYDVKM.

The gene calls are TRBV7-6 and TRBJ2-7; D remains unclear. Trimming pared 5 bases from V and 10 bases from J, leaving 12 bases between. CDR1 and CDR2 from the germline V gene are SGHVS and FNYEAQ. The CDR3 is made up of 11 amino acids. The CDR3 bases are TGTGCCAGCAGCGCCCGGGCGGCCCAGTACTTC. Its translation is CASSARAAQYF.

V is TRBV28 and J is TRBJ2-1; D might be TRBD2 (5 bases). Germline CDR1 reads MDHEN; CDR2 reads SYDVKM. Trimming cost V 1 base and J 10 bases, with 17 bases left between them. The CDR3 runs 15 residues. In nucleotides, the CDR3 is TGTGCCAGCAGTTTATCCAGAACGGCCTCGGGGGAGCAGTTCTTC. It codes for CASSLSRTASGEQFF.

This clone was seen once. The rearrangement links TRBV28 to TRBJ1-2, with 10 nucleotides matching TRBD1. The V and J ends lost 3 bases and 2 bases, in that order; junction bases with no gene match: 6. This CDR3 has 16 amino acids. In germline, CDR1 is MDHEN, CDR2 SYDVKM. CDR3 nucleotides: TGTGCCAGCAGTTTCCCACGGGGACAGGGGAACTATGGCTACACCTTC. Translation: CASSFPRGQGNYGYTF.

This chain links TRBV19 with TRBJ1-1; tentative D call: TRBD1 (5 bases). This CDR3 has 15 amino acids. V lost 3 bases and J lost 0, with 11 bases in between. Germline V CDR1 and CDR2: LNHDA, SQIVND (reference sequence). For the CDR3, the DNA is TGTGCCAGTAGTATTCCCGACAGTTTGAACACTGAAGCTTTCTTT. Translating gives CASSIPDSLNTEAFF.

The V gene is TRBV11-1, the J gene TRBJ1-1; D is unresolved. Germline V gene lookup returns CDR1 SGHAT and CDR2 FQDESV (reference sequence). This CDR3 is 13 amino acids long. The V end lost 4 bases, the J end lost 1 base, and 7 bases lay between the germline ends. This chain's CDR3 is CASSSRRNTEAFF. DNA of the CDR3: TGTGCCAGCAGCTCCAGGAGGAACACTGAAGCTTTCTTT.

The gene calls are TRBV5-1 and TRBJ2-1; D gene unclear. V was trimmed by 4 bases and J by 1 base, leaving 12 bases between them. Germline V gene data show CDR1 as SGHRS and CDR2 as YFSETQ. The CDR3 covers 15 residues. CDR3 sequence: CASSPRVGSYNEQFF. In DNA, the CDR3 is TGCGCCAGCAGCCCCCGCGTCGGGTCCTACAATGAGCAGTTCTTC. The full variable domain, rest sourced from reference TRBV5-1 and TRBJ2-1, is KAGVTQTPRYLIKTRGQQVTLSCSPISGHRSVSWYQQTPGQGLQFLFEYFSETQRNKGNFPGRFSGRQFSNSRSEMNVSTLELGDSALYLCASSPRVGSYNEQFFGPGTRLTVL.

Only one count was recorded for this clone. The V and J genes are TRBV27 and TRBJ2-3; a possible D gene is TRBD2 (5 bases). The germline V gene encodes CDR1 MNHEY and CDR2 SMNVEV (reference sequence). Trimming removed 6 bases at V and 1 base at J, with 11 bases between. The CDR3 has 14 amino acids. CDR3 in DNA: TGTGCCAGCAGAACAGCGGCAGGCACAGATACGCAGTATTTT. Translated: CASRTAAGTDTQYF.

The rearrangement uses TRBV6-1 and TRBJ2-7; D is tentatively TRBD1 or TRBD2 (6 bases each). The V gene's germline CDR1 is MNHNS and CDR2 SASEGT. The ends were cut back, 7 bases at V and 6 bases at J, with 19 bases in the middle. The CDR3 sequence is 14 residues long. CDR3: CASTEGIWGAEQYF. The CDR3 nucleotides are TGTGCCAGCACCGAGGGGATCTGGGGGGCCGAGCAGTACTTC.